This entry describes one T cell receptor beta chain. The antigen is undetermined. TCRdb processed the 5' RACE reads anew with MiXCR; each CDR3 protein has one entry. The table lists roughly 550,000 distinct CDR3 sequences, over 20% of them singletons, with under 15% in the top ten. The record originates from a study of T-cell memory formation after mild COVID-19. Overall study results and limits: Prior to infection, memory already included some responding clones, suggesting cross-reactive memory joined.

The receptor was isolated from an adult woman who had mild COVID-19 (a few samples of this study predate the infection). Cell type and time point are not known. Material: PBMCs or a T cell subset sorted from them (not recorded which).

The CDR3 DNA follows: TGTGCCAGCAGTTACCCCGGGACATTTTCCTACGAGCAGTACTTC. It yields the protein CASSYPGTFSYEQYF. The rearrangement links TRBV27 to TRBJ2-7; TRBD1 is a possible D gene (6 bases). V lost 4 bases, J lost 1 base, and 14 bases lay in between. CDR3 length: 15 amino acids. Looked up from germline, CDR1 is MNHEY and CDR2 is SMNVEV (reference sequence).